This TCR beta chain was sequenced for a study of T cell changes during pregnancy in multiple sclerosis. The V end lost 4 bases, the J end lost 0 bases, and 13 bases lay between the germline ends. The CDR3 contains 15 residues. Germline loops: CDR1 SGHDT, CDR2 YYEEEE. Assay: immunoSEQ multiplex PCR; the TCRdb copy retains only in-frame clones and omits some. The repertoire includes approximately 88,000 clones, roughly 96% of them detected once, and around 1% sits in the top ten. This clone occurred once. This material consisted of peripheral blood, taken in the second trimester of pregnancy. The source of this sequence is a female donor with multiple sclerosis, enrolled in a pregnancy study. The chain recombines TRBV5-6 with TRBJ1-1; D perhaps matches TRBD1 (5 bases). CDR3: CASSTLGAVNTEAFF. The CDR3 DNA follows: TGTGCCAGCAGCACCCTTGGGGCAGTGAACACTGAAGCTTTCTTT.